This T cell receptor beta chain appears in the sequencing data of a study of control samples from healthy donors and cancer patients. The CDR3 totals 18 residues. Trimming cost V 4 bases and J 1 base, with 19 bases left between them. Germline loops: CDR1 MNHEY, CDR2 SVGEGT. Sequencing used immunoSEQ multiplex PCR; TCRdb keeps in-frame clones, though not all of them. In the table there are about 160,000 clones, roughly 89% of which are singletons. The clonotype originates from a man aged 30-40 years in good health. The sample was blood. The V gene is TRBV6-2 or TRBV6-3, the J gene TRBJ2-2; D is unclear. The CDR3 DNA is TGTGCCAGCAGTTGGCGGAGATGGGGTAGGATGAACACCGGGGAGCTGTTTTTT. Amino acids: CASSWRRWGRMNTGELFF.